This record concerns one TCR beta chain sequence. Its antigen is not identified. This sample stems from a study of shared clonotypes between healthy human individuals. The table came from immunoSEQ multiplex PCR; TCRdb's copy has only in-frame clones and leaves some out. Of approximately 600,000 clones in the sample, 90% to 95% were seen once. Findings and caveats of the study: Naive subsets tended to show greater estimated richness than memory subsets. Sampling covered blood only; tissue repertoires likely differ.

CD45RO-negative CD8 cells positively selected for CCR7 made up the naive population, which excluded terminally differentiated effector memory CD45RA+ cells. The study drew all its donors from Caucasian adults living in Nashville, Tennessee. The CDR3 spans 11 residues. The germline gives CDR1 DFQATT, CDR2 SNEGSKA (reference sequence). Between the trimmed V and J ends, which lost 5 bases and 4 bases, there was a span of 8 bases. Specimen: naive CD8+ T cells sorted from blood. This receptor was obtained from a woman aged 25 to 39 in good health. The chain carries TRBV20-1 and TRBJ1-2, with a tentative D call TRBD1 (5 bases). The CDR3 loop reads CSAPDTYGYTF. In DNA form, the CDR3 reads TGCAGTGCTCCGGACACCTATGGCTACACCTTC.